The 24 T cell receptor beta chains below were found in one sample sequenced in a study of T cells in women clearing cervical HPV infection. Measured with immunoSEQ multiplex PCR; TCRdb has only the in-frame clones, and not every one. This listing includes fewer than 25,000 clones. The sample was blood buffy coat. The receptors were gathered from a woman aged 18 to 75 with a cervical HPV16 infection that either progressed to CIN3+ or cleared (not recorded which).

A remark on this clone: From the germline J gene comes the end of the CDR3, since the read stops 3 residues before it. The rearrangement joins TRBV6-2 or TRBV6-3 to TRBJ1-5; 8 nucleotides agree with TRBD1. Per the germline V gene, CDR1 is MNHEY and CDR2 is SVGEGT. V was clipped by 8 bases and J by 7 bases; unmatched bases: 4. The CDR3 is made up of 12 amino acids. The CDR3 DNA, read in part, is TGTGCCAGCGGACGGACAGGGCAGCCC. Encoded protein: CASGRTGQP. From start to end, the CDR3 is CASGRTGQPQHF.

As concerns this clone: The CDR3 goes on 3 residues after the read ends, and that part is filled in from the germline J gene. The V and J genes are TRBV7-9 and TRBJ1-1, with D possibly matching TRBD1 (5 bases). The germline V and J ends were trimmed by 4 bases and 7 bases, with 16 bases remaining between them. CDR1 and CDR2 from the germline V gene are SEHNR and FQNEAQ (reference sequence). There are 14 residues in the CDR3. The CDR3 DNA, read in part, is TGTGCCAGCAGCTCCCTCGGGGGAGCCCTTGAA. It translates to CASSSLGGALE. The whole CDR3 region reads CASSSLGGALEAFF.

In regard to this clone: Coverage ceases 3 residues before the CDR3 finishes, and the germline J gene fills in the end. This sequence joins TRBV20-1 and TRBJ2-7, with 10 bases that match TRBD1. This CDR3 spans 15 amino acids. V lost 2 bases and J lost 5; bases outside the gene matches: 9. Germline-derived CDR1 and CDR2 are DFQATT and SNEGSKA (reference sequence). CDR3 DNA (partial): TGCAGTGCTAGACCCCGACAGGGGGCGGATAACGAG. Residues: CSARPRQGADNE. The whole CDR3 sequence is CSARPRQGADNEQYF.

Of note for this clone: Its ends do not fully match the called genes, so a read error is possible. The read gets to within 3 residues of the CDR3 end, and the germline J gene fills in the rest. This sample also contains other DNA sequences that code for the same CDR3. The rearrangement joins TRBV2 to TRBJ1-3; D not certain. There are 14 residues in the CDR3. Germline V gives CDR1 SNHLY, CDR2 FYNNEI. The chain's CDR3 is CASSEEGSGNTIYF. CDR3 DNA (partial): TGTGCCAGCAGTGAAGAGGGCTCTGGAAACACG.

The CDR3 sequence: CASSLESGYVGYTF. CDR3 DNA (partial): TGTGCCAGCAGCTTAGAGTCCGGGTACGTTGGC. The genes are TRBV7-9 and TRBJ1-2; D call uncertain. The read terminates 3 residues before the CDR3 end, so the remaining end is supplied by the germline J gene. The CDR3 totals 14 residues. The germline gives CDR1 SEHNR, CDR2 FQNEAQ (reference sequence). V lost 1 base and J lost 7, with 13 bases in between.

The CDR3 loop reads CASSEGAGDHEQFF. Partial CDR3 DNA: TGTGCCAGCAGTGAAGGGGCAGGCGATCATGAG. The chain links TRBV6-1 to TRBJ2-1; D gene ambiguous. The read gets to within 3 residues of the CDR3 end, and the germline J gene fills in the rest. The V end was cut by 1 base, the J end by 8 bases, with 12 bases between. CDR3 length: 14 amino acids. Germline assignment: CDR1 MNHNS and CDR2 SASEGT.

To note about this clone: The sequence runs out 3 residues before the end of the CDR3; the remainder is reconstructed from the germline J gene. V gene TRBV18 combines with J gene TRBJ1-2, with 7 bases lining up with TRBD1. The CDR3 sequence is 12 residues long. Germline V gene data show CDR1 as KGHSH and CDR2 as LQKENI. CDR3 in amino acids: CASSRRDSDYTF. CDR3 DNA, as far as it was read: TGTGCCAGCTCACGCAGGGACAGCGAC.

Points on this clone: The CDR3 end lies 3 residues beyond the end of the read and is filled in from the germline J gene. The chain couples TRBV29-1 to TRBJ1-2, with D perhaps matching TRBD1 (6 bases). Germline V gene lookup returns CDR1 SQVTM and CDR2 ANQGSEA. V lost 3 bases and J 5 bases, leaving 10 bases between the germline ends. CDR3 length equals 12 residues. CDR3 sequence: CSVDLRGYGYTF. CDR3 DNA, as far as it was read: TGCAGCGTTGATCTCAGGGGATATGGC.

The CDR3 sequence is CASSPSGIGRGGQETQYF. CDR3 bases read: TGTGCCAGCAGCCCAAGCGGTATCGGGCGGGGGGGGCAAGAGACC. The rearrangement links TRBV13 to TRBJ2-5; 9 bases line up with TRBD2. Read data end 3 residues before the CDR3 end; the end is taken from the germline J gene. The ends lost 5 bases at V and 2 bases at J; junction bases unmatched: 15. There are 18 residues in the CDR3. CDR1 PRHDT and CDR2 FYEKMQ come from the germline V gene (reference sequence). Complete variable domain (other parts from reference TRBV13 and TRBJ2-5): AAGVIQSPRHLIKEKRETATLKCYPIPRHDTVYWYQQGPGQDPQFLISFYEKMQSDKGSIPDRFSAQQFSDYHSELNMSSLELGDSALYFCASSPSGIGRGGQETQYFGPGTRLLVL.

In regard to this clone: The read terminates 3 residues ahead of where the CDR3 ends, so the germline J gene completes it. The rearrangement joins TRBV7-9 to TRBJ2-2; no firm D call. In germline, CDR1 is SEHNR, CDR2 FQNEAQ (reference sequence). V was cut by 5 bases and J by 2 bases, with 12 bases left in between. The CDR3 covers 15 residues. This chain's CDR3 is CASSLAQTNTGELFF. CDR3 DNA, as far as it was read: TGTGCCAGCAGCCTGGCGCAGACAAACACCGGGGAG.

About this clone: The sequence runs out 3 residues before the end of the CDR3; the remainder is reconstructed from the germline J gene. The chain uses TRBV20-1 and TRBJ2-7; 7 nucleotides agree with TRBD1. Germline trimming cut 4 bases from V and 3 bases from J; bases unmatched to any gene: 12. CDR3 size: 15 residues. The germline gives CDR1 DFQATT, CDR2 SNEGSKA (reference sequence). The CDR3 here is CSATPFRDSDYEQYF. The DNA read from the CDR3 is TGCAGTGCTACCCCCTTCCGGGACAGTGACTACGAG.

Comment on this clone: The CDR3 end falls 3 residues outside the read, so it is completed with the germline J gene. This rearrangement joins TRBV19 to TRBJ1-2, with 7 positions matching TRBD1. The CDR3 extends over 14 amino acids. Per germline, CDR1 LNHDA and CDR2 SQIVND (reference sequence). The CDR3 sequence: CASSTTGSPYDYTF. CDR3 bases read: TGTGCCAGTAGTACGACAGGGAGCCCCTACGAC.

The part of the CDR3 DNA that was read is TGTGCCAGCAGCGGAGGGCACCAGAACACCGGGGAG. Its translation: CASSGGHQNTGE. In full, the CDR3 is CASSGGHQNTGELFF. The chain combines TRBV7-6 with TRBJ2-2; perhaps TRBD2 as D (6 bases). The CDR3 end lies 3 residues beyond the end of the read and is filled in from the germline J gene. CDR3 length: 15 residues. Trimming removed 5 bases from V and 1 base from J, with 11 bases in between. CDR1 and CDR2 (germline): SGHVS, FNYEAQ.

With regard to this clone: The read ends 3 residues before the CDR3 terminus; that terminus is restored from the germline J gene. The chain recombines TRBV19 with TRBJ1-4, with 9 bases aligning to TRBD1. The germline V gene encodes CDR1 LNHDA and CDR2 SQIVND (reference sequence). This CDR3 has 15 amino acids. The junction had 9 bases not matched to a gene; V was cut back by 6 bases and J by 7 bases. The CDR3 reads CASSHGQGPGEKLFF. The covered CDR3 bases are TGTGCCAGTAGCCACGGACAGGGGCCTGGTGAAAAA.

On this clone: An end of the junction does not agree with germline; a read error may underlie this. The missing CDR3 end, 3 residues past where the read stops, is filled in from the germline J gene. This chain joins TRBV2 and TRBJ1-4; 9 bases align to TRBD1. This CDR3 contains 15 residues. Germline CDR1 and CDR2: SNHLY and FYNNEI. CDR3 loop: CASSEGTGRGEKLFF. Partial CDR3 DNA: TGTGCCAGCAGCGAAGGGACAGGGCGTGGCGAAAAA. The whole variable domain, filled in from reference TRBV2 and TRBJ1-4, reads EPEVTQTPSHQVTQMGQEVILRCVPISNHLYFYWYRQILGQKVEFLVSFYNNEISEKSEIFDDQFSVERPDGSNFTLKIRSTKLEDSAMYFCASSEGTGRGEKLFFGSGTQLSVL.

Comment on this clone: The read gets to within 3 residues of the CDR3 end, and the germline J gene fills in the rest. The chain uses TRBV2 and TRBJ2-3; 9 bases are a match to TRBD2. In germline, CDR1 is SNHLY, CDR2 FYNNEI. The CDR3 runs to 15 residues. CDR3 sequence reads: CASRRSGGHQETQYF. The DNA read from the CDR3 is TGTGCCAGCAGGCGGAGCGGGGGGCACCAAGAGACG. Using reference TRBV2 and TRBJ2-3 for the parts outside the CDR3, the full variable domain is EPEVTQTPSHQVTQMGQEVILRCVPISNHLYFYWYRQILGQKVEFLVSFYNNEISEKSEIFDDQFSVERPDGSNFTLKIRSTKLEDSAMYFCASRRSGGHQETQYFGPGTRLTVL.

To note about this clone: Read data end 3 residues before the CDR3 end; the end is taken from the germline J gene. The rearrangement links TRBV6-1 to TRBJ2-5, with a possible D match to TRBD1 (6 bases). Germline V gene sequence: CDR1 MNHNS, CDR2 SASEGT. Between the trimmed V and J ends, which lost 2 bases and 5 bases, there was a span of 18 bases. The CDR3 has 16 amino acids. This chain's CDR3 is CASSESTRTRGETQYF. CDR3 DNA, as far as it was read: TGTGCCAGCAGTGAATCCACCCGGACGAGGGGGGAGACC.

Remarks on this clone: The read halts 3 residues ahead of the CDR3 end, with the missing end drawn from the germline J gene. The V call is TRBV2, the J call TRBJ1-1; tentatively, D is TRBD1 (5 bases). The CDR3 runs 11 residues. Germline CDR1 SNHLY, CDR2 FYNNEI. Trimming cost V 11 bases and J 1 base, with 8 bases left between them. The CDR3 reads CAGGGNTEAFF. The covered CDR3 bases are TGTGCCGGGGGGGGGAACACTGAA.

Comment on this clone: The read halts 3 residues ahead of the CDR3 end, with the missing end drawn from the germline J gene. J is TRBJ2-1 and V is TRBV5-1; tentatively, D is TRBD2 (6 bases). V lost 1 base and J lost 6, with 8 bases in between. CDR3 size: 13 residues. Looked up from germline, CDR1 is SGHRS and CDR2 is YFSETQ. CDR3 sequence: CASSLTSTNEQFF. The DNA read from the CDR3 is TGCGCCAGCAGCTTGACTAGCACCAATGAG.

Notes on this clone: The read stops 3 residues short of the end of the CDR3; the missing end is completed from the germline J gene. The V gene is TRBV20-1, the J gene TRBJ1-3; TRBD1 matches at 9 bases. Germline-derived CDR1 and CDR2 are DFQATT and SNEGSKA (reference sequence). CDR3 length: 14 amino acids. V trimming: 5 bases; J trimming: 2 bases; junction bases outside the gene matches: 4. CDR3 bases read: TGCAGTGCTCCGGACAGGGGAACTGGAAACACC. This encodes CSAPDRGTGNT. The whole CDR3 reads CSAPDRGTGNTIYF.

With regard to this clone: The read comes to an end 3 residues before the CDR3 does, leaving the germline J gene to fill in the end. This sequence joins TRBV5-8 and TRBJ2-5, with 7 bases that match TRBD2. The junction had 7 bases not matched to a gene; V was cut back by 3 bases and J by 5 bases. This CDR3 is 14 amino acids long. Germline V gene data show CDR1 as SGHTS and CDR2 as YDEGEE. The covered CDR3 bases are TGTGCCAGCAGCTCCGGGACTAATGTGGAGACC. Protein: CASSSGTNVET. The entire CDR3 is CASSSGTNVETQYF. Complete variable domain (other parts from reference TRBV5-8 and TRBJ2-5): EAGVTQSPTHLIKTRGQQATLRCSPISGHTSVYWYQQALGLGLQFLLWYDEGEERNRGNFPPRFSGRQFPNYSSELNVNALELEDSALYLCASSSGTNVETQYFGPGTRLLVL.

To note about this clone: The read ends 3 residues shy of where the CDR3 ends; the end is completed using the germline J gene. V is TRBV19 and J is TRBJ1-2; TRBD1 matches 8 bases. The CDR3 extends over 15 amino acids. Germline assignment: CDR1 LNHDA and CDR2 SQIVND (reference sequence). V gave up 0 bases and J gave up 4 bases; unmatched junction bases: 4. CDR3 DNA, as far as it was read: TGTGCCAGTAGTATAGAGGACAGGGAGGCCTATGGC. The encoded protein is CASSIEDREAYG. The full-length CDR3 reads as CASSIEDREAYGYTF.

Turning to this clone: The read falls 3 residues short of the CDR3 end, and the missing part is taken from the germline J gene. This chain joins TRBV18 and TRBJ2-7; D possibly corresponds to TRBD1 (7 bases). This CDR3 is 14 amino acids long. The germline CDR1 and CDR2 sequences are KGHSH and LQKENI. Trimming stripped 6 bases from V and 4 bases from J, with 16 bases between. The CDR3 reads CASSPGDSFYEQYF. The DNA read from the CDR3 is TGTGCCAGCTCTCCGGGGGACAGTTTTTACGAG.

Note on this clone: The read ends 3 residues before the CDR3 terminus; that terminus is restored from the germline J gene. The rearrangement joins TRBV18 to TRBJ1-1; the D gene is possibly TRBD1 (5 bases). V was cut by 10 bases and J by 0 bases, with 21 bases left in between. This CDR3 has 16 residues. Germline V gene data show CDR1 as KGHSH and CDR2 as LQKENI. The CDR3 loop reads CATAGLQVLMNTEAFF. The sequenced part of the CDR3 DNA is TGTGCCACGGCCGGATTACAGGTTCTCATGAACACTGAA. Full variable domain (rest looked up from reference TRBV18 and TRBJ1-1): NAGVMQNPRHLVRRRGQEARLRCSPMKGHSHVYWYRQLPEEGLKFMVYLQKENIIDESGMPKERFSAEFPKEGPSILRIQQVVRGDSAAYFCATAGLQVLMNTEAFFGQGTRLTVV.